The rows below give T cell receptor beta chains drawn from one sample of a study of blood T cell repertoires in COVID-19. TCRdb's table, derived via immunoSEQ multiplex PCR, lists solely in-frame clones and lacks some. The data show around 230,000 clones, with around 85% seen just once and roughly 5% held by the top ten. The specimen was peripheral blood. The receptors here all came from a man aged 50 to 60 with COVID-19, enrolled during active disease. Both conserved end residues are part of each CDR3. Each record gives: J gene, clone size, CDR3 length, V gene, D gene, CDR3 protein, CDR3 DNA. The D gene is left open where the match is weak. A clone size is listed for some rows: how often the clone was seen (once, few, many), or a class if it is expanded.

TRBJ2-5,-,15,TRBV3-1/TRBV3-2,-,CASSHPVTPQETQYF,TGTGCCAGCAGCCACCCAGTGACTCCCCAAGAGACCCAGTACTTC
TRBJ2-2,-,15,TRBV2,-,CASSKDTSNTGELFF,TGTGCCAGCAGTAAGGACACCTCGAACACCGGGGAGCTGTTTTTT
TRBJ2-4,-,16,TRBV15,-,CATSRESGFRENIQYF,TGTGCCACCAGCAGAGAAAGCGGATTTAGGGAAAACATTCAGTACTTC
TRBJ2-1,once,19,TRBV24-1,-,CATSDPTSNLLAANNEQFF,TGTGCCACCAGTGATCCAACGAGTAATCTCCTCGCGGCAAACAATGAGCAGTTCTTC
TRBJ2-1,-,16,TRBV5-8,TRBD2,CASSLTGTSFGNEQFF,TGTGCCAGCAGCTTGACCGGGACTAGCTTTGGCAATGAGCAGTTCTTC
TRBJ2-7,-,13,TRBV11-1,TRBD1,CASSFQGAYEQYF,TGTGCCAGCAGCTTTCAGGGGGCTTACGAGCAGTACTTC
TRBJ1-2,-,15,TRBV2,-,CASIHPGGLNYGYTF,TGTGCCAGCATCCATCCGGGGGGTCTTAACTATGGCTACACCTTC
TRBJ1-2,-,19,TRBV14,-,CASSQEGRTGDSPLYGYTF,TGTGCCAGCAGCCAAGAAGGTAGAACAGGAGATAGTCCCCTCTATGGCTACACCTTC
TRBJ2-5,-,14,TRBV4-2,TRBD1,CASSQTGTEETQYF,TGTGCCAGCAGCCAAACTGGGACAGAAGAGACCCAGTACTTC
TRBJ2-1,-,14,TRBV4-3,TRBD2,CASSQVSGGAEQFF,TGCGCCAGCAGCCAAGTTAGCGGGGGGGCTGAGCAGTTCTTC
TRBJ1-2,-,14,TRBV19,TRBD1,CASSRQGLTYGYTF,TGTGCCAGTAGTAGACAGGGTCTGACCTATGGCTACACCTTC
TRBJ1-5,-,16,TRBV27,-,CASSPLGGRVGQPQHF,TGTGCCAGCAGCCCTCTCGGGGGGAGAGTGGGTCAGCCCCAGCATTTT
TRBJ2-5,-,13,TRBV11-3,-,CASSPDSAETQYF,TGTGCCAGCAGCCCCGATAGCGCCGAGACCCAGTACTTC
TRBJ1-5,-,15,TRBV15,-,CATSRATTRNQPQHF,TGTGCCACCAGCAGAGCGACAACCCGAAATCAGCCCCAGCATTTT
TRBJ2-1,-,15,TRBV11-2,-,CASSLNQALYNEQFF,TGTGCCAGCAGCTTGAACCAGGCGCTCTACAATGAGCAGTTCTTC
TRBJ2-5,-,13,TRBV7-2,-,CASSFYREETQYF,TGTGCCAGCAGCTTTTACAGGGAAGAGACCCAGTACTTC
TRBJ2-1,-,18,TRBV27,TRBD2,CASRTGTSGAGGYNEQFF,TGTGCCAGCAGAACCGGGACTAGCGGGGCCGGGGGGTACAATGAGCAGTTCTTC
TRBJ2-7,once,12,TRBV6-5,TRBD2,CAAGGSLGEQYF,TGTGCCGCCGGGGGGAGTCTGGGCGAGCAGTACTTC
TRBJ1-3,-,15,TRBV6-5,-,CASSYDRHSGNTIYF,TGTGCCAGCAGTTACGACAGACACTCTGGAAACACCATATATTTT
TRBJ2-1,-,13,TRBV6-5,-,CASRHRNRNEQFF,TGTGCCAGCAGACACAGGAACCGAAATGAGCAGTTCTTC
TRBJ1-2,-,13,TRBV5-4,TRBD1,CASSRDREDGYTF,TGTGCCAGCAGCAGAGACAGGGAGGATGGCTACACCTTC
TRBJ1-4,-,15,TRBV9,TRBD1,CASSVGDRINEKLFF,TGTGCCAGCAGCGTAGGGGACAGAATAAATGAAAAACTGTTTTTT
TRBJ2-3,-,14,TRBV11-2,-,CASSNSPGGDTQYF,TGTGCCAGCAGCAATAGCCCGGGTGGGGATACGCAGTATTTT
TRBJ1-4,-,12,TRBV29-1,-,CSVGGGQEKLFF,TGCAGCGTCGGTGGGGGCCAAGAAAAACTGTTTTTT
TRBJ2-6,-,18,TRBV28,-,CASSLRPGTSSGANVLTF,TGTGCCAGCAGTTTGCGTCCAGGGACAAGCTCTGGGGCCAACGTCCTGACTTTC
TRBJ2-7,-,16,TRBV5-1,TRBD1,CASSNAFETGDYEQYF,TGCGCCAGCAGCAACGCCTTCGAGACAGGGGACTACGAGCAGTACTTC
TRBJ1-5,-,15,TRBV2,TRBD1,CASSDWTGENQPQHF,TGTGCCAGCAGTGATTGGACAGGGGAGAATCAGCCCCAGCATTTT
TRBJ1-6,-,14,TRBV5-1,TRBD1,CASSPGQETSPLHF,TGCGCCAGCAGCCCAGGACAGGAAACTTCACCCCTCCACTTT
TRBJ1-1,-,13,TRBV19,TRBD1,CASRGQGYTEAFF,TGTGCCAGTAGGGGACAGGGATACACTGAAGCTTTCTTT
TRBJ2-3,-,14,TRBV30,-,CAWRRGGRTDTQYF,TGTGCCTGGAGGAGGGGGGGTAGGACAGATACGCAGTATTTT
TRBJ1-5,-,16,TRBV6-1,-,CASSASPVDSEPPQHF,TGTGCCAGCAGTGCCTCACCCGTGGACAGTGAGCCGCCCCAGCATTTT
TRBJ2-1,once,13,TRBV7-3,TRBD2,CASSPGGANEQFF,TGTGCCAGCAGCCCGGGGGGGGCCAATGAGCAGTTCTTC
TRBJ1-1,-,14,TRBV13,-,CASSIMGGVFEAFF,TGTGCCAGCAGTATCATGGGGGGAGTCTTTGAAGCTTTCTTT
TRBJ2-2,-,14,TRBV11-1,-,CASSLFYPTGELFF,TGTGCCAGCAGCTTATTTTATCCCACCGGGGAGCTGTTTTTT
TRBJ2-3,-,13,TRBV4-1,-,CASSPREADTQYF,TGCGCCAGCAGCCCCAGGGAGGCAGATACGCAGTATTTT
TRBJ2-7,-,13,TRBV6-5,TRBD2,CASSRGGSYEQYF,TGTGCCAGCAGCCGGGGGGGCTCCTACGAGCAGTACTTC
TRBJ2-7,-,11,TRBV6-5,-,CASSPYYEQYF,TGTGCCAGCAGTCCTTACTACGAGCAGTACTTC
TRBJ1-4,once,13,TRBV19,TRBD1,CASRRQGKEKLFF,TGTGCCAGCAGAAGACAGGGGAAGGAAAAACTGTTTTTT
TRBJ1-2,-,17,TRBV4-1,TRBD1,CASSHKRGGQGVVGYTF,TGCGCCAGCAGCCACAAGCGAGGGGGACAGGGGGTTGTTGGCTACACCTTC
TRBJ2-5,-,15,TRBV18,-,CASSPSGLTQETQYF,TGTGCCAGCTCACCCTCTGGACTTACGCAAGAGACCCAGTACTTC
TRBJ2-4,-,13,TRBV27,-,CASSLRGSNIQYF,TGTGCCAGCAGTTTACGGGGTTCCAACATTCAGTACTTC
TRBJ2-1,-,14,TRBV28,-,CASSLDGVYNEQFF,TGTGCCAGCAGTTTGGACGGGGTTTACAATGAGCAGTTCTTC
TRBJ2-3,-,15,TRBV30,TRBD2,CAWSGLAGAVGTQYF,TGTGCCTGGAGTGGACTAGCGGGGGCGGTGGGTACGCAGTATTTT
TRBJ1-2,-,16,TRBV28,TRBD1,CASSLVLTGLEYGYTF,TGTGCCAGCAGTTTAGTTCTGACAGGGCTTGAGTATGGCTACACCTTC
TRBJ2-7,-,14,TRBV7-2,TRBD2,CASSLGLASHEQYF,TGTGCCAGCAGCTTAGGACTAGCGTCTCACGAGCAGTACTTC
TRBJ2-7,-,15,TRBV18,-,CASSPGGGGHYEQYF,TGTGCCAGCTCACCCGGCGGGGGCGGGCACTACGAGCAGTACTTC
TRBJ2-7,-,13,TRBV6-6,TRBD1,CASSITGGREQYF,TGTGCCAGCAGTATTACAGGGGGCCGTGAGCAGTACTTC
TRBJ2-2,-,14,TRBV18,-,CASSPQKGTGELFF,TGTGCCAGCTCACCGCAAAAGGGGACCGGGGAGCTGTTTTTT
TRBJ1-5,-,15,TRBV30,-,CAWSMPGSLNQPQHF,TGTGCCTGGAGTATGCCAGGATCCCTCAATCAGCCCCAGCATTTT